This T cell receptor beta chain derives from a study of human T cells and chemical hapten exposure. Study-wide background: Throughout a study of approximately 25 weeks, patients underwent weekly scalp administration of diphenylcyclopropenone doses.

Study-level points and caveats: Healthy people's immune response may differ from that of the donors, who had alopecia. The study found that DPC sensitization did not change TCRs above 1 in 1000 frequency.

The germline V gene encodes CDR1 SQVTM and CDR2 ANQGSEA. This CDR3 is built from 11 residues. Trimming shortened V by 6 bases and J by 4 bases, and 9 bases separated the two germline ends. Methods used by the authors: Sequenced samples showed a median of approximately 100,000 TCRs each, with counts running from about 20,000 to 690,000. TCRdb re-called the RACE reads through MiXCR, storing one row per CDR3 protein. These V and J calls are TCRdb output, not the study's own analysis. Of about 56,000 distinct CDR3 sequences in the sample, 7% to 10% were seen once. Time point in this sample: patch test 1, 2 weeks after DPC sensitization. Treatment described: therapeutic diphenylcyclopropenone sensitization with weekly scalp DPC. This clonotype was picked up many times. Its target is not known.

The source of this sequence is a woman aged 35 to 49 with alopecia areata. Some clones in this sample may be carry-over from other donors' samples. Specimen: whole blood, collected in connection with sensitization to the hapten diphenylcyclopropenone (DPC). The gene calls are TRBV29-1 and TRBJ1-2; D is ambiguous. For the CDR3, the DNA is TGCAGCGTCTCACTCGGCTATGGCTACACCTTC. It codes for CSVSLGYGYTF.